One and the same sample provided the 9 T cell receptor beta chains below, sequenced in a study of blood T cells in healthy people across ages. A second roughly 6 to 12 cycle PCR used barcoded and J-beta primers. In TCRdb, the 5' RACE reads were re-called with MiXCR into one record per CDR3 protein. The sample yields hundreds of thousands of distinct CDR3 sequences, about 62% seen once. Sequencing input: blood. Receptors originate from a man aged 25-45 years in good health.

This clonotype was detected only a few times. The V and J genes are TRBV28 and TRBJ2-3, with D uncertain. Germline assignment: CDR1 MDHEN and CDR2 SYDVKM. Deletions cut 5 bases from V and 2 bases from J, with 8 bases between. The CDR3 is 13 residues long. CDR3 bases: TGTGCCAGCAGTCGTGGAGACACAGATACGCAGTATTTT. Residues: CASSRGDTDTQYF.

The J gene is TRBJ1-6, the V gene TRBV20-1; 9 bases match TRBD1. V lost 7 bases, J lost 7 bases, and 8 bases stayed unmatched. Germline assignment: CDR1 DFQATT and CDR2 SNEGSKA (reference sequence). There are 14 residues in the CDR3. The CDR3 spells CSDETGGRNSPLHF. The DNA of the CDR3 is TGCAGTGACGAGACAGGGGGTCGGAATTCACCCCTCCACTTT.

The rearrangement uses TRBV20-1 and TRBJ2-1; 7 positions match TRBD2. Losses at the gene ends were 6 bases for V and 6 bases for J; bases not matched to a gene: 8. The CDR3 spans 13 residues. From germline, CDR1 is DFQATT and CDR2 SNEGSKA (reference sequence). In nucleotides, the CDR3 is TGCAGTGCAGTGAGCGGGGCTAGCAATGAGCAGTTCTTC. Its translation: CSAVSGASNEQFF.

This chain joins TRBV29-1 and TRBJ1-1; no clear D gene. V was trimmed by 0 bases and J by 6 bases, leaving 8 bases between them. The CDR3 contains 12 residues. Germline V CDR1 and CDR2: SQVTM, ANQGSEA. The CDR3 DNA reads TGCAGCGTTGAAGATCGTACTCCTGAAGCTTTCTTT. Translation gives CSVEDRTPEAFF.

This chain uses TRBV5-1 with TRBJ2-6; 11 bases fit TRBD1. The CDR3 extends over 18 amino acids. Unmatched junction bases numbered 5, after V lost 3 bases and J lost 0 bases. Germline-derived CDR1 and CDR2 are SGHRS and YFSETQ. CDR3: CASSYPGTGGSGANVLTF. The DNA of the CDR3 is TGCGCCAGCAGCTACCCCGGGACAGGGGGCTCTGGGGCCAACGTCCTGACTTTC.

The chain couples TRBV5-8 to TRBJ2-1; 7 bases map to TRBD2. The CDR3 consists of 15 residues. Germline assignment: CDR1 SGHTS and CDR2 YDEGEE. J was trimmed by 13 bases and V by 4 bases; bases with no gene match: 17. CDR3 sequence reads: CASSGGTTSLQNQFF. CDR3 bases: TGTGCCAGCAGCGGGGGGACTACTTCTCTCCAGAACCAGTTCTTC.

The gene calls are TRBV7-9 and TRBJ1-2; D may be TRBD1 (6 bases). Trimming stripped 5 bases from V and 4 bases from J, with 17 bases between. This CDR3 region has 15 residues. CDR1 SEHNR and CDR2 FQNEAQ come from the germline V gene (reference sequence). The CDR3 coding sequence is TGTGCCAGCAGCACCCCGGGACATTCAGGCTATGGCTACACCTTC. Protein product: CASSTPGHSGYGYTF.

The table lists this clonotype with a few counts. The V gene is TRBV27, the J gene TRBJ2-5; 10 bases match TRBD2. The J call is doubtful: the DNA matches TRBJ2-7 better. The CDR3 extends over 14 amino acids. The germline CDR1 and CDR2 sequences are MNHEY and SMNVEV (reference sequence). CDR3 nucleotide sequence: TGTGCCAGCAGCCCACTAGCGGGACAAGACGAGCAGTACTTC. Translation gives CASSPLAGQDEQYF.

This clonotype was found a few times. V gene TRBV27 combines with J gene TRBJ2-3; tentatively, D is TRBD2 (6 bases). The CDR3 runs to 13 residues. Germline V gene sequence: CDR1 MNHEY, CDR2 SMNVEV (reference sequence). V dropped 5 bases and J dropped 6 bases, with 12 bases sitting between them. CDR3 sequence reads: CASSAGRADTQYF. The CDR3 coding sequence is TGTGCCAGCAGTGCCGGGAGAGCGGATACGCAGTATTTT.